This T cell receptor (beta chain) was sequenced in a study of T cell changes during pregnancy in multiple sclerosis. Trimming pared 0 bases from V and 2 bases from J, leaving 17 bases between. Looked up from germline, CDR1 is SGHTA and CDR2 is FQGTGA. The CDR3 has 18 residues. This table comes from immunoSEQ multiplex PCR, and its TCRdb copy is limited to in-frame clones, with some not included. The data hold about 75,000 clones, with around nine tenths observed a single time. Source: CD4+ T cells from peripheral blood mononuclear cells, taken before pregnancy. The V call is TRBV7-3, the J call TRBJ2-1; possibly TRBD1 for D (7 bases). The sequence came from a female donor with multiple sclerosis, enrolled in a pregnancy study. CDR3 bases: TGTGCCAGCAGCTTAACCGAAGGGGGCCGGGGGACCTACAATGAGCAGTTCTTC. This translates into CASSLTEGGRGTYNEQFF.